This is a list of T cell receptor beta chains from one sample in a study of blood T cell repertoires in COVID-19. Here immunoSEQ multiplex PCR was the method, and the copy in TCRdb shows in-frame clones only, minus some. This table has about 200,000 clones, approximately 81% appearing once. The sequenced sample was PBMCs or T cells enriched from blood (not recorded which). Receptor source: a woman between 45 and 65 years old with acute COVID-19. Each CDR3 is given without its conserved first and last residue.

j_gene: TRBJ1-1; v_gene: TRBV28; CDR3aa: ASNRGLGTEAF
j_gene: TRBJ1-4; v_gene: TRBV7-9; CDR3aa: ASRPTGEGGKLF
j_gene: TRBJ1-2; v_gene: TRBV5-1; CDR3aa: ASSVATGGAYGYT
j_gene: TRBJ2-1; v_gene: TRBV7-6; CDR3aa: ASSLAHPSGSSYNEQF
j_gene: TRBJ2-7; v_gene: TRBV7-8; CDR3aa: ASRPGTGSYEQY
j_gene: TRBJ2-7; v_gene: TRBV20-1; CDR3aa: SASTRTGSSYEQY
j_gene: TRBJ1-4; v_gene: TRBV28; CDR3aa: ASSLLSNEKLF
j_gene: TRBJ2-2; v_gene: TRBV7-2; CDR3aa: ASSPTRANTGELF
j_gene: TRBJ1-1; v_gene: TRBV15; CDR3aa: ATSRDRGGTEAF
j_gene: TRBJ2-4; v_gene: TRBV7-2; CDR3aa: ASSFLAGIAKNIQY
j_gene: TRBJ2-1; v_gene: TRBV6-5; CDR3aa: ASSSWTSGGNEQF
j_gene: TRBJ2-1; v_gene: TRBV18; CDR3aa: ASSLRQVKGVDNEQF
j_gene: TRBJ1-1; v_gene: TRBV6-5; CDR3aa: ASSPGRVEGTEAF
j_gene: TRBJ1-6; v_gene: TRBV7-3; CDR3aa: ASSLNVQGASPLH
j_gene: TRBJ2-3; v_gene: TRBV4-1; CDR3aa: ASSQDGSPSTDTQY
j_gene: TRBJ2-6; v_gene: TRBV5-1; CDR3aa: ASSLYTRTRGGSGANVLT
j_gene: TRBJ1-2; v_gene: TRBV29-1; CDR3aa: SVVMMTANYGYT
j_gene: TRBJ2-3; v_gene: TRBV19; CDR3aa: ASGSTDTQY
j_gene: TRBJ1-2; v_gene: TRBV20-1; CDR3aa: SAITGPYT
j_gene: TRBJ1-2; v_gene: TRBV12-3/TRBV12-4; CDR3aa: ASRGMGGYGYT
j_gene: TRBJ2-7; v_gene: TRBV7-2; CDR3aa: ASSLQTGGFHEQY
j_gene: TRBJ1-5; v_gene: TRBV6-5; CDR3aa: ASSYSKNGQPQH
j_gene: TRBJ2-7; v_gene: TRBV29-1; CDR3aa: SVVQTTYEQY
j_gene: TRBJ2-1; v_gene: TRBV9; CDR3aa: ASSVDGTSGIYEQF
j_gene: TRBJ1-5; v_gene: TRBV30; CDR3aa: AWGRQGTQPQH
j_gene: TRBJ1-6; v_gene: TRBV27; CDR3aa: ASSLLGSSYNSPLH
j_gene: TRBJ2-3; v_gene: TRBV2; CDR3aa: ARPRERESDTQY
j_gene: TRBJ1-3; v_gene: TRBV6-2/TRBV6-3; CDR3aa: ASSYSSTGSGNTIY
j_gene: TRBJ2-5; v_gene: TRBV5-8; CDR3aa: ASRAPGQPQETQY
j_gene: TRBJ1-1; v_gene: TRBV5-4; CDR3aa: ASSLGHPFMNTEAF
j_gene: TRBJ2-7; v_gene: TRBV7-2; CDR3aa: ASSNLVSYEQY
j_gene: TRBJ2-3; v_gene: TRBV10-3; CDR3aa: ATAGLAGTDTQY
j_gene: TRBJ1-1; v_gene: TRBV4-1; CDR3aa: ASSLDRGVDTEAF
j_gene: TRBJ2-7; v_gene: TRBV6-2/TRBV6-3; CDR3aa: ASSYDEGAYEQY
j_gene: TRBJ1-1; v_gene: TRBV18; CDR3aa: ASSPSGQKAF
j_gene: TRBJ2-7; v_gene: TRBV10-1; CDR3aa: ATRGRPNSHLYEQY